This TCR beta chain was recovered during a study of monozygotic twins with inflammatory bowel disease. This CDR3 has 14 amino acids. Germline lookup yields CDR1 LNHDA and CDR2 SQIVND (reference sequence). For this clonotype: Its cognate antigen is unknown.

Following a re-call of the 5' RACE reads, TCRdb has one entry per CDR3 protein and lacks DNA. The sample data list 190,000 or so distinct CDR3 sequences. Overall study results and limits: A lone strong IBD-associated signal or clonotype found no support. Reduced clonotype sharing with other individuals was observed in IBD patients relative to healthy twins, especially with disease activity.

Sequencing was performed on blood. The TCR comes from a human donor with ulcerative colitis or Crohn's disease, or a healthy co-twin of an affected twin (not recorded which). This sequence joins TRBV19 and TRBJ2-6. The CDR3 loop reads CASSMVGGANVLTF.